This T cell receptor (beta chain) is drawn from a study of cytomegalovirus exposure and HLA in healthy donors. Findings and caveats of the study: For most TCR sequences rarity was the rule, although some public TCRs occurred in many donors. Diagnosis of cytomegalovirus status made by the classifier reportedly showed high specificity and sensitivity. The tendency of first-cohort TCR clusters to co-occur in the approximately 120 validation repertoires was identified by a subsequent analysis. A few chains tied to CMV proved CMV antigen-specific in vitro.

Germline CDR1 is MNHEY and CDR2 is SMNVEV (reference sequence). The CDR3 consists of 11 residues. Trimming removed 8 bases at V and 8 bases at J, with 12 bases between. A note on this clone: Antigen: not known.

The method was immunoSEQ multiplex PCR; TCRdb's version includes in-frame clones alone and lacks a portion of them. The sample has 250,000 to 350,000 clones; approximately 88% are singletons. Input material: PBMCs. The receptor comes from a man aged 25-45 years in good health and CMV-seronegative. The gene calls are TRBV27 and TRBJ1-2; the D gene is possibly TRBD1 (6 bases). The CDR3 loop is CASGDRSGYTF. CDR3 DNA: TGTGCCAGCGGTGACAGGAGCGGCTACACCTTC.